What follows is one TCR beta chain and its context. The data stem from a study of molecular identifiers for immune sequencing clone quantification. TCRdb independently ran MiXCR on the PCR reads; one entry per CDR3 protein. The sample lists about 640,000 distinct CDR3 sequences, 20% occurring once. This CDR3 region has 14 residues. Trimming left V 3 bases short and J 3 bases short, with 11 bases between. Germline V CDR1 and CDR2: MGHDK, SYGVNS. Sequencing was carried out using naive CD8+ T cells from blood, with Jurkat cell RNA spiked in. Subset reported: FACS-sorted CD8+CD4-CCR7+CD45RA+ naive T cells. The sequence was collected from a human donor in good health. Some libraries in this study had Jurkat cell RNA spiked in. The chain recombines TRBV25-1 with TRBJ1-1, with D perhaps TRBD1 (5 bases). CDR3 DNA: TGTGCCAGCAGTGAGAAGGGGATCTACACTGAAGCTTTCTTT. Translated: CASSEKGIYTEAFF.